This is a list of T cell receptor beta chains from one sample in a study of T cell changes during pregnancy in multiple sclerosis. Using immunoSEQ multiplex PCR, the repertoire was profiled, and TCRdb retains in-frame clones only, with some absent. The data show roughly 70,000 clones, with around nine tenths seen just once and more than 1.4% held by the top ten. Sample: peripheral blood, taken in the third trimester of pregnancy. These receptors were collected from a female donor with multiple sclerosis, enrolled in a pregnancy study. The CDR3 runs from the conserved cysteine through the conserved F or W. Fields, in order: V gene, CDR3 protein.

>TRBV29-1
CSGQTGQGHQPQHF
>TRBV4-2
CASSQDQPQTGIQYF
>TRBV7-9
CASSERLTGDGYTF
>TRBV7-6
CASSASPGGGNNEQFF
>TRBV7-6
CASSLGGAGTDTQYF
>TRBV2
CASSDITYQPQHF
>TRBV5-1
CASSLGVDLNTEAFF
>TRBV18
CASSQRTDPWETQYF
>TRBV7-9
CASDREDTEAFF
>TRBV2
CASGGRSHEQYF
>TRBV6-6
CAVSSYNSPLHF
>TRBV5-1
CASGLERQGNTEAFF
>TRBV7-2
CASSVRQGDEKLFF
>TRBV18
CASSPGTMNYGYTF
>TRBV7-3
CASSYQGANTGELFF
>TRBV27
CASSKHPQGESYEQYF
>TRBV10-3
CAISESGRNQYF
>TRBV7-2
CASSLGPGGGTEAFF
>TRBV9
CASSPRAGTTDTQYF
>TRBV4-3
CASSQDIRGAGYGYTF
>TRBV6-5
CASRGRDTQYF